These 6 T cell receptor beta chains were all obtained from the same sample, sequenced in a study of blood T cells in healthy people across ages. The use of a sample-barcoded 5' primer and a J-beta primer mix characterized a second PCR of about 7 to 12 cycles. TCRdb reanalysed the 5' RACE reads using MiXCR and keeps one entry per CDR3 protein. The table shows more than 750,000 distinct CDR3 sequences, with roughly 28% occurring only once. This sample was also put to use in a study of T cells of mothers and their children.

The sequenced sample was blood. The receptor set was obtained from a middle-aged woman in good health.

This clonotype was seen repeatedly, ten times or more. The chain is built from TRBV6-2 or TRBV6-3 and TRBJ2-7, with TRBD1 matching 8 bases. Germline V gene data show CDR1 as MNHEY and CDR2 as SVGEGT. The CDR3 runs 16 residues. V shed 0 bases, J shed 1 base, and the junction held 5 bases outside the gene matches. CDR3 sequence reads: CASSYSTQGASYEQYF. In DNA, the CDR3 is TGTGCCAGCAGTTACTCGACGCAGGGGGCGTCCTACGAGCAGTACTTC.

Concerning this clonotype itself: A much larger clone is a single base away; this may be a read error. Because it lacks the conserved phenylalanine or tryptophan at the end, this CDR3 is likely a read error. Here the CDR3 DNA reads TGCAGTGCTACGACAGGGAGCTCCTACGAGCAGTACCTC. This translates into CSATTGSSYEQYL. This rearrangement joins TRBV20-1 to TRBJ2-7, with TRBD1 matching over 7 bases. CDR3 size: 13 residues. Germline V gene data show CDR1 as DFQATT and CDR2 as SNEGSKA (reference sequence). The V segment lost 4 bases and the J segment 0 bases; nucleotides outside the gene matches: 3.

About this clonotype: With a much larger clone just one base away, this may be a read error. The chain has TRBV11-1 and TRBJ2-1, with 7 bases aligning to TRBD2. This CDR3 is 15 amino acids long. Looked up from germline, CDR1 is SGHAT and CDR2 is FQDESV (reference sequence). Trimming at V came to 6 bases and at J to 10 bases, leaving 15 bases not matched to a gene. The CDR3 sequence is CASRKGLTAMGEQFF. The CDR3 bases are TGTGCCAGCAGAAAGGGACTAACGGCGATGGGGGAGCAGTTCTTC.

This clonotype was recorded a few times. The rearrangement uses TRBV20-1 and TRBJ1-1, with 7 nucleotides matching TRBD1. The CDR3 totals 13 residues. V gave up 3 bases and J gave up 0 bases; unmatched junction bases: 1. Germline V lookup: CDR1 DFQATT, CDR2 SNEGSKA (reference sequence). The CDR3 DNA reads TGCAGTGCTAGGGGACAGTTGAACACTGAAGCTTTCTTT. Its translation is CSARGQLNTEAFF.

This clonotype was found a few times. V is TRBV21-1 and J is TRBJ2-7. TRBV21-1 is designated a pseudogene. The CDR3 sequence is 11 residues long. The DNA of the CDR3 is TGTGCCAGCGGGGAAGCCTACGAGCAGTACTTC. This translates into CASGEAYEQYF.

This clonotype was found many times. The chain combines TRBV10-3 with TRBJ2-5; 7 nucleotides line up with TRBD1. The V gene's germline CDR1 is ENHRY and CDR2 SYGVKD. The trim removed 3 bases at V and 2 bases at J, leaving 6 bases unmatched. The CDR3 consists of 15 residues. The CDR3 DNA reads TGTGCCATCAGTGATCGGGGACAGACGCAAGAGACCCAGTACTTC. It yields the protein CAISDRGQTQETQYF.